This TCR beta chain was retrieved from a study of OX40 agonist ivuxolimab in advanced cancers. Findings of the study overall: Relatively little clonal expansion, among the lowest observed, appeared in partial responders at 0.1-3.0 mg/kg.

V lost 6 bases to trimming and J lost 7 bases; unmatched junction nucleotides: 18. This CDR3 spans 16 amino acids. Germline V CDR1 and CDR2: MDHEN, SYDVKM. Concerning this clone: As yet, its antigen is unknown.

Profiling relied on immunoSEQ multiplex PCR, and the TCRdb table lists in-frame clones only, not all of them. The sample includes roughly 97,000 clones, 70% to 90% of them seen just once. Sequenced material: CD4+ or CD8+ T cells sorted from blood, taken in a trial of the OX40 agonist ivuxolimab. The chain recombines TRBV28 with TRBJ2-7, with 7 positions matching TRBD1. This TCR was sampled from an adult with an advanced solid tumor such as melanoma, head and neck, liver or kidney cancer. In DNA form, the CDR3 reads TGTGCCAGCAGCCCTCCCTCGACAGGGCTGCCCGGAGAGCAGTACTTC. This gives the protein CASSPPSTGLPGEQYF.